The clone carrying this TCR beta chain has a count of ten or more. What it recognizes is unknown. Looked up from germline, CDR1 is MNHEY and CDR2 is SVGEGT. There are 18 residues in the CDR3. V was trimmed by 5 bases and J by 3 bases, leaving 25 bases between them. As for the cDNA, it was generated by 5'RACE with 10-nucleotide random UMIs. TCRdb itself ran the 5' RACE reads through MiXCR, one entry per CDR3 protein. The profile shows about 52,000 distinct CDR3 sequences, more than 3.5% of them singletons. This specimen belongs to a study of neurological immune-mediated disorders. Where libraries were unsorted, they were derived from 2 million PBMCs stored at -80 degrees C. Study results and caveats: Private repertoires in all groups were suggested by the finding that expanded clones across subjects shared no CDR3 amino acid sequences.

The sample consisted of PBMCs. The V gene is TRBV6-2 or TRBV6-3, the J gene TRBJ2-5; tentatively, D is TRBD2 (6 bases). The sequence derives from a man aged 55 to 70 with multiple sclerosis. The CDR3 DNA is TGTGCCAGCAGTCAACTCGGGGGACCAGGGATCGAAAAAGAGACCCAGTACTTC. This codes for CASSQLGGPGIEKETQYF.